These T cell receptor beta chains were read from a single sample in a study of T cell responses to AZD1222 COVID-19 vaccine. Measured with immunoSEQ multiplex PCR; TCRdb has only the in-frame clones, and not every one. Of around 100,000 clones in the sample, roughly nine tenths were seen once. The sequencing used peripheral blood, collected on day 0 of AZD1222 vaccination. These receptors were taken from an adult in good health. The CDR3 runs from the conserved cysteine through the conserved F or W. The D gene is left open where the match is weak. Clone sizes are given selectively: once, few, many, or a class where the clone is expanded.

J | V | size | D | DNA | CDR3
TRBJ1-5 | TRBV18 | - | - | TGTGCCAGCTCACCAACGGGTTCACTTAGCAATCAGCCCCAGCATTTT | CASSPTGSLSNQPQHF
TRBJ2-1 | TRBV28 | - | TRBD2 | TGTGCCAGCAGCCCTGTAGCGGGGGACTCCTCCTACAATGAGCAGTTCTTC | CASSPVAGDSSYNEQFF
TRBJ1-5 | TRBV9 | - | - | TGTGCCAGCAGCGTAGTCCCACCCAATCAGCCCCAGCATTTT | CASSVVPPNQPQHF
TRBJ1-1 | TRBV6-5 | once | - | TGTGCCAGTTGGGGTTGGCAGACGCAAGGTGAAGCTTTCTTT | CASWGWQTQGEAFF
TRBJ2-1 | TRBV30 | once | - | TGTGCCTGGAGTGAAGTGGGTTTTGAGCAGTTCTTC | CAWSEVGFEQFF
TRBJ1-2 | TRBV2 | - | - | TGTGCCAGCACCCGGGCCCCTAGGTCTAACTATGGCTACACCTTC | CASTRAPRSNYGYTF
TRBJ1-4 | TRBV6-5 | - | - | TGTGCCAGCCTAGCGGACGCAACTAATGAAAAACTGTTTTTT | CASLADATNEKLFF
TRBJ2-1 | TRBV3-1/TRBV3-2 | - | TRBD1 | TGTGCCAGCAGCCAACCCGGGACAGGTAACAATGAGCAGTTCTTC | CASSQPGTGNNEQFF
TRBJ2-2 | TRBV5-5 | - | - | TGTGCCAGCAGCACTGGGACTTCGAGTCTCGTAGGGGAGCTGTTTTTT | CASSTGTSSLVGELFF
TRBJ2-2 | TRBV7-9 | - | - | TGTGCCAGCAGCTTCAGCTGGGCGAACACCGGGGAGCTGTTTTTT | CASSFSWANTGELFF
TRBJ2-3 | TRBV7-2 | - | TRBD2 | TGTGCCAGCAGCTTAGTAGCGGGGGTATCAGATACGCAGTATTTT | CASSLVAGVSDTQYF
TRBJ1-4 | TRBV28 | - | - | TGTGCCAGCAGTTTATTTACGGCAACTAATGAAAAACTGTTTTTT | CASSLFTATNEKLFF
TRBJ1-5 | TRBV18 | few | - | TGTGCCAGCTCACCCGGGCCAAGGCAGGGGAGCAATCAGCCCCAGCATTTT | CASSPGPRQGSNQPQHF
TRBJ2-2 | TRBV6-5 | - | TRBD2 | TGTGCCAGCAGGGGACTAGCGGGGGGGAGCGGGGAGCTGTTTTTT | CASRGLAGGSGELFF
TRBJ2-6 | TRBV7-9 | - | - | TGTGCCAGCAGCCCGTGGGGAGTTGGGGGCTCTGGGGCCAACGTCCTGACTTTC | CASSPWGVGGSGANVLTF
TRBJ2-7 | TRBV28 | - | - | TGTGCCAGCAGTTTTACGGGGGGCCTAAGAGAGCAGTACTTC | CASSFTGGLREQYF
TRBJ2-7 | TRBV5-1 | few | TRBD1 | TGCGCCAGCAGCTTGGGCGGGACAGGGAGTCGCGAGCAGTACTTC | CASSLGGTGSREQYF
TRBJ1-5 | TRBV27 | - | - | TGTGCCAGCAGTATGACAAAAAATCAGCCCCAGCATTTT | CASSMTKNQPQHF
TRBJ1-3 | TRBV4-1 | - | - | TGCGCCAGCAGCCAGTTGGACGCCTCTGGAAACACCATATATTTT | CASSQLDASGNTIYF
TRBJ1-4 | TRBV4-1 | once | - | TGCGCCAGCAGCCGCAAGAAGGGGGTCCCAGGCAATGAAAAACTGTTTTTT | CASSRKKGVPGNEKLFF
TRBJ1-2 | TRBV15 | - | TRBD1 | TGTGCCACCAGCAGAGCCCAAACAGGGGCCTATGGCTACACCTTC | CATSRAQTGAYGYTF
TRBJ2-1 | TRBV27 | - | - | TGTGCCAGCAGTTTATCGCGCCACAATGAGCAGTTCTTC | CASSLSRHNEQFF
TRBJ2-1 | TRBV2 | - | TRBD2 | TGTGCCAGCACCCGGACTAGCGGGGTAAATGAGCAGTTCTTC | CASTRTSGVNEQFF
TRBJ2-5 | TRBV5-4 | - | - | TGTGCCAGCAGCTTTGGGGGCACTACCACCCAAGAGACCCAGTACTTC | CASSFGGTTTQETQYF
TRBJ2-3 | TRBV4-2 | - | - | TGTGCCAGCAGCCAAGATAGTCCCAGGGGAGGCACAGATACGCAGTATTTT | CASSQDSPRGGTDTQYF
TRBJ1-2 | TRBV19 | - | - | TGTGCCAGTAGTATAGATCGGGCAGGCGAATTCTATGGCTACACCTTC | CASSIDRAGEFYGYTF
TRBJ2-1 | TRBV7-2 | - | - | TGTGCCAGCAGCTTTGTTCACAATGAGCAGTTCTTC | CASSFVHNEQFF
TRBJ1-5 | TRBV2 | few | TRBD1 | TGTGCCAGCAGTGAAGTGACAGGGAGAGAGCCCCAGCATTTT | CASSEVTGREPQHF
TRBJ2-5 | TRBV1 | - | - | TGCACCAGCAGCCAGCTCGGCAAGGGGCGAGCGGGGTCGGTTGAGACCCAGTACTTC | CTSSQLGKGRAGSVETQYF